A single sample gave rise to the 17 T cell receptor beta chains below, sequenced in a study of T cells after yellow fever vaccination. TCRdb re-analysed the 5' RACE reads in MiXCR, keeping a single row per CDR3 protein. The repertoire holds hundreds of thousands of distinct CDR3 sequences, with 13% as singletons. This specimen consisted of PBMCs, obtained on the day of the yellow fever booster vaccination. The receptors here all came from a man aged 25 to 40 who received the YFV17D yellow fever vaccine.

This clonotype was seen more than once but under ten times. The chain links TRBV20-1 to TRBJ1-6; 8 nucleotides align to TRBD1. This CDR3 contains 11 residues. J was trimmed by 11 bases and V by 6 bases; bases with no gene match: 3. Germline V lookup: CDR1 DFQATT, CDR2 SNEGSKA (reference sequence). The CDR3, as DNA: TGCAGTGCCCCACAGGGGGCACCCCTCCACTTT. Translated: CSAPQGAPLHF.

CDR3 sequence: CAWSVETQYF. In nucleotides, the CDR3 is TGTGCCTGGAGTGTAGAGACCCAGTACTTC. The rearrangement links TRBV30 to TRBJ2-5; D call uncertain. This CDR3 is built from 10 residues. Trimming removed 0 bases from V and 4 bases from J, with 0 bases in between. Germline V gene sequence: CDR1 GTSNPN, CDR2 SVGIG (reference sequence). The variable domain in full, completed from reference TRBV30 and TRBJ2-5, reads SQTIHQWPATLVQPVGSPLSLECTVEGTSNPNLYWYRQAAGRGLQLLFYSVGIGQISSEVPQNLSASRPQDRQFILSSKKLLLSDSGFYLCAWSVETQYFGPGTRLLVL.

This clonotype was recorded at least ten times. CDR3 DNA sequence: TGTGCCAGCAGTTACGGAACAGATACGCAGTATTTT. It translates to CASSYGTDTQYF. V gene TRBV6-2 or TRBV6-3 combines with J gene TRBJ2-3; no firm D call. From germline, CDR1 is MNHEY and CDR2 SVGEGT. V gave up 2 bases and J gave up 3 bases, with 3 bases separating them. The CDR3 is 12 residues long.

The CDR3 DNA follows: TGCGCCAGCAGCTGGTTAGGTTACGAGCAGTACTTC. Translating gives CASSWLGYEQYF. The rearrangement uses TRBV5-1 and TRBJ2-7, with D unresolved. The CDR3 spans 12 residues. The V end was cut by 3 bases, the J end by 4 bases, with 8 bases between. Germline V gives CDR1 SGHRS, CDR2 YFSETQ.

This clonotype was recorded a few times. CDR3 DNA: TGCGCCAGCAGCTTGGGGGTGCCGCCCGATACGCAGTATTTT. The encoded protein is CASSLGVPPDTQYF. This rearrangement joins TRBV5-1 to TRBJ2-3; no reliable D call. The CDR3 is 14 amino acids. The germline V gene has CDR1 SGHRS and CDR2 YFSETQ. V shed 0 bases and J shed 6 bases, with 11 bases lying between them.

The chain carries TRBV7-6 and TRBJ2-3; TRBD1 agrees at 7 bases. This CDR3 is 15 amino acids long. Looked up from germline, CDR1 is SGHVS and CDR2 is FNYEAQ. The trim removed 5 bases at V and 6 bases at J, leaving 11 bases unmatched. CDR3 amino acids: CASSQQTGIVDTQYF. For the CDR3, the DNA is TGTGCCAGCAGCCAACAGACAGGGATTGTGGATACGCAGTATTTT.

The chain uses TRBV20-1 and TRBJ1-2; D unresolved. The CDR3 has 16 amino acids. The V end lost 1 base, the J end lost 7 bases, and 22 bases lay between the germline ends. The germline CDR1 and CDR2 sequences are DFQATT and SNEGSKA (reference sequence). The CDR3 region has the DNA TGCAGTGCTAGAGTGGGGTTGTATGGTGAAGAGGGTGGCTACACCTTC. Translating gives CSARVGLYGEEGGYTF.

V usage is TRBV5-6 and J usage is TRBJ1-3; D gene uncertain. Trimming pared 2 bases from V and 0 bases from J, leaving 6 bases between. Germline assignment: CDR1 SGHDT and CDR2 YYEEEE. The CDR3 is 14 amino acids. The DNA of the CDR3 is TGTGCCAGCAGCTTCGATTACTCTGGAAACACCATATATTTT. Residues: CASSFDYSGNTIYF.

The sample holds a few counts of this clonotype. The CDR3 protein is CASRSSGKSTDTQYF. For the CDR3, the DNA is TGCGCCAGCAGGTCTAGCGGAAAGAGCACAGATACGCAGTATTTT. The rearrangement links TRBV5-1 to TRBJ2-3; 7 positions match TRBD2. The ends lost 5 bases at V and 0 bases at J; junction bases unmatched: 6. Germline V lookup: CDR1 SGHRS, CDR2 YFSETQ. The CDR3 has 15 amino acids.

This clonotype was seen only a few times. This CDR3 is CASSFSGTSGSSYEQYF. The CDR3 DNA reads as TGTGCCAGCAGTTTCTCGGGGACTAGCGGGAGCTCGTACGAGCAGTACTTC. This sequence joins TRBV12-3 or TRBV12-4 and TRBJ2-7; TRBD2 aligns across 14 bases. The CDR3 totals 17 residues. The trim removed 3 bases at V and 4 bases at J, leaving 8 bases unmatched.

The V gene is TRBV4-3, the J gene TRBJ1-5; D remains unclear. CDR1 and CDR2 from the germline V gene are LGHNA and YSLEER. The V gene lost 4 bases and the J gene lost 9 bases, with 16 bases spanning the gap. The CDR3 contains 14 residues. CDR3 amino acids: CASSPSDLRTPQHF. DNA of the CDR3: TGCGCCAGCAGCCCCTCCGATCTCCGGACGCCCCAGCATTTT.

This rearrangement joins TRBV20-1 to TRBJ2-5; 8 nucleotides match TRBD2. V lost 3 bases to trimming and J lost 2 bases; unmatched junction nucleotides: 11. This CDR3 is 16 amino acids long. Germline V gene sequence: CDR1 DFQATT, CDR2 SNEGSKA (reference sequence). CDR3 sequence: CSASASAGGPQETQYF. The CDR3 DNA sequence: TGCAGTGCTAGCGCATCTGCGGGAGGCCCACAAGAGACCCAGTACTTC.

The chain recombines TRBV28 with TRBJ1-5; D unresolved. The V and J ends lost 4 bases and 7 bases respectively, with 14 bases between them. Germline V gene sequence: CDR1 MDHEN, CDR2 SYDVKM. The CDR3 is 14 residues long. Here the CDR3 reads CASSSPRVRQPQHF. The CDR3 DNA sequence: TGTGCCAGCAGTTCTCCGAGGGTGAGGCAGCCCCAGCATTTT.

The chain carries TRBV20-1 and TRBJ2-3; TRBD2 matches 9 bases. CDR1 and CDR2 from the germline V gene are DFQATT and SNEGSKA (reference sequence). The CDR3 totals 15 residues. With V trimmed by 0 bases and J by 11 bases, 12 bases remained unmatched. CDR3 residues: CSAREREGLGKGQYF. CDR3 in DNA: TGCAGTGCTAGAGAGCGGGAGGGCCTCGGGAAAGGGCAGTATTTT.

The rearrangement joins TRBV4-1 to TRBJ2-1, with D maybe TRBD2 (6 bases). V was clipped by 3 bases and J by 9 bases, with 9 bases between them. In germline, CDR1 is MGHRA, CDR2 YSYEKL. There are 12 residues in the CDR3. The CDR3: CASSHGLSEQFF. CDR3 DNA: TGCGCCAGCAGCCACGGACTAAGTGAGCAGTTCTTC.

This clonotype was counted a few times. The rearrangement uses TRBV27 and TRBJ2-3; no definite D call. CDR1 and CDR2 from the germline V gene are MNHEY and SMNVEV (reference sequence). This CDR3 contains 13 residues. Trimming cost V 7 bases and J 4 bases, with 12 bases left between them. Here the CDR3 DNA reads TGTGCCAGCATGGTGGACCTATCAGATACGCAGTATTTT. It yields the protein CASMVDLSDTQYF.

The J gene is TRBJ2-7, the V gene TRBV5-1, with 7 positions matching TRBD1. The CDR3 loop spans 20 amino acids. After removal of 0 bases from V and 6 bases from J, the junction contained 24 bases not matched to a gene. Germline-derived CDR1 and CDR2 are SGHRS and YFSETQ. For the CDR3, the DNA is TGCGCCAGCAGCTTGGGGGTTGGGGACAGCACTCTCGGAGTTCAAGGCGAGCAGTACTTC. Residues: CASSLGVGDSTLGVQGEQYF.